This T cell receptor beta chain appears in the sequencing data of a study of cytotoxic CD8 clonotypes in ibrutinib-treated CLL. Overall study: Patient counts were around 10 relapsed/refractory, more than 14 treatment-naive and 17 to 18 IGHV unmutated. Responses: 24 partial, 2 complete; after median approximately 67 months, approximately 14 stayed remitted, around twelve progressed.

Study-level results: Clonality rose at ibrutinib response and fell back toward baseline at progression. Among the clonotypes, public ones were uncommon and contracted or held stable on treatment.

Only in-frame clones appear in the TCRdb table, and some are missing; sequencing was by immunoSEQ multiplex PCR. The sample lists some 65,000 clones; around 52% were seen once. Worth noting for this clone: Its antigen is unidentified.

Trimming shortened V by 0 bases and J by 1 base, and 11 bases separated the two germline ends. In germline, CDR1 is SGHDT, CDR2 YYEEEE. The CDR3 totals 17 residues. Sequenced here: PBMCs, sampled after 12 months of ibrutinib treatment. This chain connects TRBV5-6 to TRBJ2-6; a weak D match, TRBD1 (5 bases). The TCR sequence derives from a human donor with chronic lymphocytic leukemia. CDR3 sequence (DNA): TGTGCCAGCAGCTTGGTTCCTCAGGGTTCTGGGGCCAACGTCCTGACTTTC. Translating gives CASSLVPQGSGANVLTF. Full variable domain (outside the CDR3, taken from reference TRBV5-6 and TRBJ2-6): DAGVTQSPTHLIKTRGQQVTLRCSPKSGHDTVSWYQQALGQGPQFIFQYYEEEERQRGNFPDRFSGHQFPNYSSELNVNALLLGDSALYLCASSLVPQGSGANVLTFGAGSRLTVL.